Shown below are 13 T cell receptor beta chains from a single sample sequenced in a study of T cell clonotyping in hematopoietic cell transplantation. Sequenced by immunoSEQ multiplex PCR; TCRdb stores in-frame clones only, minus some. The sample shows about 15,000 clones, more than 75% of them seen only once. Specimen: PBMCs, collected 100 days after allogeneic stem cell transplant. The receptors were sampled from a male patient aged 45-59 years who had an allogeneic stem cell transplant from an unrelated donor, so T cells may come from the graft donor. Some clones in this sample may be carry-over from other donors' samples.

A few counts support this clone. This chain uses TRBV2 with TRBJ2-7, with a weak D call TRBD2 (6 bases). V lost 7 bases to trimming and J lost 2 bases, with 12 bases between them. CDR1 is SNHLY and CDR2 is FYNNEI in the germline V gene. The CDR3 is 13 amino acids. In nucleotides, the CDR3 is TGTGCCAGCATATCGGGACTCACCTACGAGCAGTACTTC. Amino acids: CASISGLTYEQYF.

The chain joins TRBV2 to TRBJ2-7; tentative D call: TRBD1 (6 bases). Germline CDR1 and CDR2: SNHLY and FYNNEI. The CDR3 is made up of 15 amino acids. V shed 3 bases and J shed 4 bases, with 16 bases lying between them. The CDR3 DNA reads TGTGCCAGCAGTGACTCCTACAGGGTGGGATACGAGCAGTACTTC. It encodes CASSDSYRVGYEQYF.

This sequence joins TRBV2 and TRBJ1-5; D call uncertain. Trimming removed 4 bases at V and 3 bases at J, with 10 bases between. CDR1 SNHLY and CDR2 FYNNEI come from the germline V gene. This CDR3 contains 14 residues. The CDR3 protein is CASSGSSVNQPQHF. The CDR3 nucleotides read TGTGCCAGCAGTGGCAGCAGCGTCAATCAGCCCCAGCATTTT.

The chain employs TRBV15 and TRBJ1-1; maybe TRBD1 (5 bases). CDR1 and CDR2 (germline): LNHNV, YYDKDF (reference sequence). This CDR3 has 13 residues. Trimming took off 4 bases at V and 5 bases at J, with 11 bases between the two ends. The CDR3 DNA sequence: TGTGCCACCAGCAAGGAGGGGCATACTGAAGCTTTCTTT. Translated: CATSKEGHTEAFF.

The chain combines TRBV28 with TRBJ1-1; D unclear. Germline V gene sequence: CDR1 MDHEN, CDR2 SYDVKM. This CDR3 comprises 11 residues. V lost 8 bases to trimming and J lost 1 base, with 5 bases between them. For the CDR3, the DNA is TGTGCCAGCCTAGGGAACACTGAAGCTTTCTTT. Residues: CASLGNTEAFF.

The CDR3 sequence: CASRTRGQSYEQYF. The CDR3 bases are TGTGCCAGCAGGACCAGGGGGCAGTCCTACGAGCAGTACTTC. The chain uses TRBV7-2 and TRBJ2-5; 8 bases are shared with TRBD1. The assigned J gene may be wrong: the sequence end matches TRBJ2-7 better. This CDR3 spans 14 amino acids. The germline gives CDR1 SGHTA, CDR2 FQGNSA.

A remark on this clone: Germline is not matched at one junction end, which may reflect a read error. The CDR3 nucleotides read TGCGCCAGCAGCAAAGAGGTAGCAGCACCTGCTAACTATGGCTACACCTTC. Translating it yields CASSKEVAAPANYGYTF. The V call is TRBV4-1, the J call TRBJ1-2; no definite D call. The CDR3 extends over 17 amino acids. Per the germline V gene, CDR1 is MGHRA and CDR2 is YSYEKL.

CDR3 in DNA: TGCGCCAGCAGAGGTCCAGGATTGAACACTGAAGCTTTCTTT. Residues: CASRGPGLNTEAFF. The chain employs TRBV4-3 and TRBJ1-1; D gene ambiguous. Germline CDR1 LGHNA, CDR2 YSLEER. V lost 6 bases to trimming and J lost 0 bases, with 11 bases between them. The length of the CDR3 is 14 residues.

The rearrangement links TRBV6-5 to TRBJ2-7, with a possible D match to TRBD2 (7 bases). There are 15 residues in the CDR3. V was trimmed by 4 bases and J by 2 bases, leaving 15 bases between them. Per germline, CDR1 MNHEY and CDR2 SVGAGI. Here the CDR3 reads CASSWGGAATYEQYF. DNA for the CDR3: TGTGCCAGCAGTTGGGGGGGGGCAGCTACCTACGAGCAGTACTTC.

DNA of the CDR3: TGTGCCAGCAGCGTAGGGGTCGGGAGTCCTGCAACTAATGAAAAACTGTTTTTT. This gives the protein CASSVGVGSPATNEKLFF. V usage is TRBV9 and J usage is TRBJ1-4; no clear D. This CDR3 contains 18 residues. Germline loops: CDR1 SGDLS, CDR2 YYNGEE. Between the trimmed V and J ends, which lost 0 bases and 0 bases, there was a span of 15 bases.

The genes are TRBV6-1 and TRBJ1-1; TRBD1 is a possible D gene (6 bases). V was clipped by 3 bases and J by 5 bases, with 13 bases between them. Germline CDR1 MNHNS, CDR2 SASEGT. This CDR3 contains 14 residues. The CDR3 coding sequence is TGTGCCAGCAGTGAGGGGGCGGGAGGAACTGAAGCTTTCTTT. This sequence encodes CASSEGAGGTEAFF.

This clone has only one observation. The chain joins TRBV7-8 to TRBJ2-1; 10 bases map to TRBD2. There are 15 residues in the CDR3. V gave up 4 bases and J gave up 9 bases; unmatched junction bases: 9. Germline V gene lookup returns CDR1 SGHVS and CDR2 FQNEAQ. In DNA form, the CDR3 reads TGTGCCAGCAGCTCGATCACATTAGCGGGAGGTGAGCAGTTCTTC. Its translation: CASSSITLAGGEQFF.

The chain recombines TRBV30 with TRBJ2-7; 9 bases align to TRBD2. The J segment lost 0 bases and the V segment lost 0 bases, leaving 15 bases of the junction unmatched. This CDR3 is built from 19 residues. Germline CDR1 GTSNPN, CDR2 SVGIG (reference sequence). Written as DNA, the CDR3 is TGTGCCTGGAGTGTATACTCGCTTGGCGGGAGGGCCCCCTCCTACGAGCAGTACTTC. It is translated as CAWSVYSLGGRAPSYEQYF.